This TCR beta chain was observed in a study of T-cell reconstitution after alpha-beta-depleted transplantation in children. The CDR3 length is 14 residues. Trimming at V came to 2 bases and at J to 7 bases, leaving 5 bases not matched to a gene. Findings and caveats of the study: Roughly two months post-transplant, alpha-beta T cells reportedly originated from several hundred graft clones that had expanded.

The TCRbeta library incorporated unique molecular identifiers. MiXCR, run by TCRdb on the PCR reads, gives a single entry per CDR3 protein. This table holds 700,000 to 950,000 distinct CDR3 sequences, 16% found once. This clonotype was observed a few times. Its antigen is not identified. V usage is TRBV12-3 or TRBV12-4 and J usage is TRBJ1-5, with 7 bases matching TRBD1. The receptor's source is a male patient aged 10 to 17 who had a stem cell transplant for acute lymphoblastic leukemia, so the T cells may come from the graft donor. The material was PBMCs, mostly from graft donor cells, obtained 360 days after TCRalphabeta/CD19-depleted stem cell transplant. The CDR3 sequence: CASSLNRGSQPQHF. In nucleotides, the CDR3 is TGTGCCAGCAGTTTAAACAGGGGTAGCCAGCCCCAGCATTTT.